This T cell receptor beta chain was documented in a study of shared clonotypes between healthy human individuals. With V trimmed by 4 bases and J by 5 bases, 11 bases remained unmatched. This CDR3 is 16 amino acids long. From germline, CDR1 is SGHRS and CDR2 YFSETQ. Every subset had its genomic DNA shared out evenly among several immunoSEQ plates. For unsorted PBMC, 300 to 350 ng DNA per replicate equaled approximately 30,000 T cell genomes. The protocol was immunoSEQ multiplex PCR, while the TCRdb copy is restricted to in-frame clones and leaves out a portion. The sample records about 490,000 clones, 65% to 80% being singletons.

The specimen sequenced was PBMCs. The chain carries TRBV5-1 and TRBJ2-1; 8 bases are shared with TRBD1. The origin of this receptor is a middle-aged woman in good health. Some clones in this sample may be carry-over from other donors' samples. CDR3 residues: CASSIGRTGSHNEQFF. The DNA of the CDR3 is TGCGCCAGCAGCATTGGAAGGACAGGGAGCCACAATGAGCAGTTCTTC.